Listed here are 14 T cell receptor beta chains from one sample, sequenced in a study of blood T cell repertoires in COVID-19. Clones were read by immunoSEQ multiplex PCR, and TCRdb kept only the in-frame ones, dropping some. The sample holds some 15,000 clones, approximately 88% seen once. Sequencing used peripheral blood. These receptors were obtained from a human donor in a cohort sampled during active COVID-19.

This chain connects TRBV25-1 to TRBJ1-6, with D possibly being TRBD1 (6 bases). Looked up from germline, CDR1 is MGHDK and CDR2 is SYGVNS. The CDR3 is made up of 13 amino acids. V was trimmed by 8 bases and J by 6 bases, leaving 11 bases between them. CDR3 protein: CASVGQPNSPLHF. In nucleotides, the CDR3 is TGTGCCAGCGTAGGACAGCCTAATTCACCCCTCCACTTT. Complete variable domain (other parts from reference TRBV25-1 and TRBJ1-6): EADIYQTPRYLVIGTGKKITLECSQTMGHDKMYWYQQDPGMELHLIHYSYGVNSTEKGDLSSESTVSRIRTEHFPLTLESARPSHTSQYLCASVGQPNSPLHFGNGTRLTVT.

The chain couples TRBV3-1 (or the pseudogene TRBV3-2) to TRBJ2-7, with D perhaps matching TRBD2 (5 bases). Germline V gene lookup returns CDR1 LGHDT and CDR2 YNNKEL (reference sequence). Between the trimmed V and J ends, which lost 4 bases and 4 bases, there was a span of 8 bases. The CDR3 has 12 residues. This chain's CDR3 is CASSPTGYEQYF. CDR3 DNA sequence: TGTGCCAGCAGCCCAACGGGGTACGAGCAGTACTTC.

The chain combines TRBV27 with TRBJ1-4; D call uncertain. V lost 5 bases to trimming and J lost 4 bases, with 11 bases between them. There are 14 residues in the CDR3. CDR1 and CDR2 (germline): MNHEY, SMNVEV (reference sequence). CDR3 amino acids: CASSRAGYNEKLFF. CDR3 DNA sequence: TGTGCCAGCAGTCGCGCGGGGTATAATGAAAAACTGTTTTTT.

This chain joins TRBV21-1 and TRBJ2-7; TRBD1 is the table's D call, not checked against the DNA. TRBV21-1 is reported as a pseudogene. The CDR3 consists of 14 residues. The CDR3 here is CASSGDRGGYEQYF. Written as DNA, the CDR3 is TGTGCCAGCAGCGGGGACAGGGGGGGATACGAGCAGTACTTC.

The chain employs TRBV24-1 and TRBJ2-3; tentatively, D is TRBD2 (6 bases). This CDR3 comprises 15 residues. Germline-derived CDR1 and CDR2 are KGHDR and SFDVKD. V lost 6 bases and J 4 bases, leaving 16 bases between the germline ends. For the CDR3, the DNA is TGTGCCACCAGTAAAGGCGGGGCGCCCCCAGATACGCAGTATTTT. Encoded protein: CATSKGGAPPDTQYF.

The chain is built from TRBV30 and TRBJ1-6; no definite D call. Trimming took 3 bases from V and 6 from J, leaving 9 bases between them. The CDR3 has 13 amino acids. The germline CDR1 and CDR2 sequences are GTSNPN and SVGIG (reference sequence). In nucleotides, the CDR3 is TGTGCCTGGAGCGAGGGAGGTAATTCACCCCTCCACTTT. Translating it yields CAWSEGGNSPLHF.

V and J are TRBV6-6 and TRBJ1-1; the D is unclear. Germline V gene sequence: CDR1 MNHNY, CDR2 SVGAGI (reference sequence). V lost 6 bases and J lost 4, with 15 bases in between. The CDR3 covers 14 residues. DNA for the CDR3: TGTGCCAGCAGCCCCATTAGCCCTCGCACTGAAGCTTTCTTT. Its protein product is CASSPISPRTEAFF.

The chain recombines TRBV19 with TRBJ2-1; 12 nucleotides agree with TRBD1. V shed 5 bases, J shed 5 bases, and the junction held 7 bases outside the gene matches. The CDR3 runs 16 residues. The germline CDR1 and CDR2 sequences are LNHDA and SQIVND (reference sequence). The chain's CDR3 is CASSPRGQGAHNEQFF. CDR3 in DNA: TGTGCCAGTAGTCCGCGGGGACAGGGGGCGCACAATGAGCAGTTCTTC.

The chain combines TRBV9 with TRBJ2-1, with 7 positions matching TRBD1. V lost 3 bases and J lost 2; bases outside the gene matches: 5. Germline V CDR1 and CDR2: SGDLS, YYNGEE. CDR3 length: 15 amino acids. The DNA of the CDR3 is TGTGCCAGCAGCGGACAGGGTAGGACCTACAATGAGCAGTTCTTC. Translation: CASSGQGRTYNEQFF.

The rearrangement joins TRBV6-1 to TRBJ1-1, with a possible D match to TRBD1 (6 bases). CDR3 length: 14 amino acids. Germline CDR1 reads MNHNS; CDR2 reads SASEGT. V dropped 0 bases and J dropped 3 bases, with 8 bases sitting between them. In nucleotides, the CDR3 is TGTGCCAGCAGTGAAGCGGGGGCGGACACTGAAGCTTTCTTT. This codes for CASSEAGADTEAFF.

The genes are TRBV11-2 and TRBJ2-2; D unresolved. The CDR3 consists of 14 residues. Germline-derived CDR1 and CDR2 are SGHAT and FQNNGV. The V end was cut by 2 bases, the J end by 7 bases, with 11 bases between. The CDR3 nucleotides are TGTGCCAGCAGCTTATTTCGCCCCGGCGGGGAGCTGTTTTTT. This codes for CASSLFRPGGELFF.

The rearrangement joins TRBV5-6 to TRBJ1-2; a weak D match, TRBD1 (6 bases). Germline V gene data show CDR1 as SGHDT and CDR2 as YYEEEE. This CDR3 is built from 14 residues. The V gene lost 0 bases and the J gene lost 7 bases, with 13 bases spanning the gap. CDR3: CASSLVATGGGYTF. CDR3 DNA: TGTGCCAGCAGCTTGGTCGCGACAGGAGGTGGCTACACCTTC.

The CDR3 reads CASSLDGQNYGYTF. The CDR3 DNA reads TGCGCCAGCAGCTTGGATGGGCAGAACTATGGCTACACCTTC. V usage is TRBV5-1 and J usage is TRBJ1-2; D is ambiguous. This CDR3 is built from 14 residues. CDR1 is SGHRS and CDR2 is YFSETQ in the germline V gene. V gave up 0 bases and J gave up 2 bases, with 8 bases separating them.

The V and J genes are TRBV12-3 or TRBV12-4 and TRBJ2-3; D not certain. The CDR3 loop spans 12 amino acids. The V gene lost 6 bases and the J gene lost 7 bases, with 11 bases spanning the gap. The CDR3 protein is CASRTDGYTQYF. CDR3 in DNA: TGTGCCAGCAGGACCGACGGGTATACGCAGTATTTT.